A single sample is the source of the 8 T cell receptor beta chains below, sequenced in a study of regulatory T cells in long-lasting Graves disease. Researchers made TCR beta libraries by using iRepertoire HTBI primers and running Arm-PCR on CDR3 regions. TCRdb re-analysed the multiplex PCR reads in MiXCR, keeping a single row per CDR3 protein. The top ten clones hold approximately 28% of a sample with a few hundred thousand distinct CDR3 sequences, 23% of them seen once. Regarding time point: persistent/refractory GD, antithyroid drugs over 5 years with positive TRAb. TCR sequences were obtained from RNA taken from PBMCs. Sequenced material: peripheral blood mononuclear cells (PBMCs), taken when the disease was refractory, from a patient treated with antithyroid drugs. These receptors were obtained from a female donor with Graves disease.

CDR3 sequence (DNA): TGTGCCTGGACCGGGACAGGCTACGAGCAGTACTTC. Its protein product is CAWTGTGYEQYF. The chain employs TRBV30 and TRBJ2-7, with TRBD1 identical over 8 bases. Per germline, CDR1 GTSNPN and CDR2 SVGIG (reference sequence). The J segment lost 3 bases and the V segment lost 4 bases, leaving 2 bases of the junction unmatched. The CDR3 covers 12 residues.

In its sample, this clonotype was seen many times. The chain combines TRBV2 with TRBJ1-2; D uncertain. The germline CDR1 and CDR2 sequences are SNHLY and FYNNEI. The V end was cut by 0 bases, the J end by 6 bases, with 17 bases between. The CDR3 is made up of 16 amino acids. The CDR3, as DNA: TGTGCCAGCAGTGAAGCGATAGAAAACAGCCATAATGGCTACACCTTC. Amino acid sequence: CASSEAIENSHNGYTF.

The sample holds many counts of this clonotype. The V call is TRBV9, the J call TRBJ1-1; 10 positions agree with TRBD1. The V gene end was trimmed by 4 bases and the J gene end by 8 bases; junction bases not matched to a gene: 8. This CDR3 contains 14 residues. The V gene's germline CDR1 is SGDLS and CDR2 YYNGEE. The CDR3 reads CASSLRGQGEEAFF. In DNA, the CDR3 is TGTGCCAGCAGCCTCCGCGGACAGGGGGAAGAAGCTTTCTTT.

The chain combines TRBV5-5 with TRBJ2-7, with 9 bases aligning to TRBD1. Germline-derived CDR1 and CDR2 are SGHKS and YYEKEE (reference sequence). The CDR3 has 14 amino acids. The V gene end was trimmed by 4 bases and the J gene end by 2 bases; junction bases not matched to a gene: 4. CDR3 nucleotides: TGTGCCAGCAGCAGGGGACAGGGACCCTACGAGCAGTACTTC. It translates to CASSRGQGPYEQYF.

This clonotype was detected ten times or more. The chain carries TRBV28 and TRBJ2-7; perhaps TRBD1 as D (5 bases). The CDR3 extends over 14 amino acids. CDR1 is MDHEN, CDR2 SYDVKM, per germline. The V end was cut by 8 bases, the J end by 2 bases, with 16 bases between. The CDR3: CASLSKGFTYEQYF. The CDR3 DNA reads TGTGCCAGCCTGAGTAAGGGGTTCACCTACGAGCAGTACTTC.

This clonotype occurred many times. The chain combines TRBV7-2 with TRBJ2-7; D possibly uses TRBD1 or TRBD2 (5 bases each). Germline V gene lookup returns CDR1 SGHTA and CDR2 FQGNSA. The length of the CDR3 is 17 residues. V dropped 5 bases and J dropped 0 bases, with 20 bases sitting between them. The CDR3, as DNA: TGTGCCAGCAGCATCTCGAGGGGTAGCCGGAGCTCCTACGAGCAGTACTTC. Its protein is CASSISRGSRSSYEQYF.

This rearrangement joins TRBV11-2 to TRBJ2-3; the D is unclear. V lost 0 bases and J 5 bases, leaving 9 bases between the germline ends. Germline V gene sequence: CDR1 SGHAT, CDR2 FQNNGV. CDR3 length: 14 amino acids. The CDR3 nucleotides are TGTGCCAGCAGCTTAGATCCCGTAGGAGATACGCAGTATTTT. Amino acid sequence: CASSLDPVGDTQYF.

The chain combines TRBV6-2 or TRBV6-3 with TRBJ1-6; 9 bases are shared with TRBD1. Losses at the gene ends were 10 bases for V and 5 bases for J; bases not matched to a gene: 15. The CDR3 loop spans 17 amino acids. Germline CDR1 MNHEY, CDR2 SVGEGT. The CDR3 DNA follows: TGTGCCACCCACCGGGCAATCGGGACAGGGCATAATTCACCCCTCCACTTT. Its translation: CATHRAIGTGHNSPLHF.